One sample yielded the 20 T cell receptor beta chains listed below, sequenced in a study of neurological immune-mediated disorders. MiXCR, applied by TCRdb to the 5' RACE reads, yields one record per CDR3 protein. The sample yields tens of thousands of distinct CDR3 sequences, around a tenth seen once. The time point: longitudinal time-point 1 (baseline). The material sequenced was PBMCs. All receptors come from a male donor with HTLV-1-associated myelopathy (HAM/TSP).

This clonotype has at least ten counts. The chain carries TRBV7-2 and TRBJ2-3; TRBD2 matches 7 bases. Germline assignment: CDR1 SGHTA and CDR2 FQGNSA. With V trimmed by 3 bases and J by 8 bases, 8 bases remained unmatched. The CDR3 has 14 amino acids. CDR3 residues: CASSFWGGSFTQYF. The CDR3 region has the DNA TGTGCCAGCAGCTTTTGGGGGGGAAGTTTTACGCAGTATTTT.

The chain is built from TRBV5-1 and TRBJ2-2; the D is unclear. Germline CDR1 reads SGHRS; CDR2 reads YFSETQ. CDR3 length: 13 residues. Between the trimmed V and J ends, which lost 1 base and 6 bases, there was a span of 7 bases. CDR3 nucleotides: TGCGCCAGCAGCTTGATGGGTGCCGGGGAGCTGTTTTTT. Protein product: CASSLMGAGELFF. Filled out from reference TRBV5-1 and TRBJ2-2, the complete variable domain reads KAGVTQTPRYLIKTRGQQVTLSCSPISGHRSVSWYQQTPGQGLQFLFEYFSETQRNKGNFPGRFSGRQFSNSRSEMNVSTLELGDSALYLCASSLMGAGELFFGEGSRLTVL.

The genes are TRBV7-2 and TRBJ1-2; D might be TRBD1 (6 bases). The CDR3 sequence is 14 residues long. The V end lost 3 bases, the J end lost 4 bases, and 12 bases lay between the germline ends. Germline lookup yields CDR1 SGHTA and CDR2 FQGNSA. CDR3 sequence reads: CASSFDRGVYGYTF. As DNA, the CDR3 is TGTGCCAGCAGCTTCGATAGGGGGGTCTATGGCTACACCTTC.

This clonotype was counted at least ten times. The chain uses TRBV29-1 and TRBJ2-1; TRBD2 agrees at 9 bases. Germline V gene sequence: CDR1 SQVTM, CDR2 ANQGSEA. V was pared by 4 bases and J by 7 bases, with 8 bases of the junction left unmatched. The CDR3 loop spans 14 amino acids. CDR3 nucleotides: TGCAGCGTTGTTCCCCTAGCGGGGTTAAATGAGCAGTTCTTC. This translates into CSVVPLAGLNEQFF.

In this sample, this clonotype turned up many times. This rearrangement joins TRBV5-1 to TRBJ1-1, with D possibly matching TRBD1 (5 bases). Trimming left V 0 bases short and J 3 bases short, with 6 bases between. Germline-derived CDR1 and CDR2 are SGHRS and YFSETQ. CDR3 size: 13 residues. Written as DNA, the CDR3 is TGCGCCAGCAGCTTGGCGGGGGACACTGAAGCTTTCTTT. Encoded protein: CASSLAGDTEAFF. Drawing the rest from reference TRBV5-1 and TRBJ1-1, the complete variable domain is KAGVTQTPRYLIKTRGQQVTLSCSPISGHRSVSWYQQTPGQGLQFLFEYFSETQRNKGNFPGRFSGRQFSNSRSEMNVSTLELGDSALYLCASSLAGDTEAFFGQGTRLTVV.

There are many counts of this clonotype. The chain recombines TRBV5-1 with TRBJ2-5; D call uncertain. V shed 2 bases and J shed 2 bases, with 4 bases lying between them. CDR3 length: 12 amino acids. Germline CDR1 and CDR2: SGHRS and YFSETQ. The CDR3, as DNA: TGCGCCAGCAGCTTTCCTCAAGAGACCCAGTACTTC. Protein product: CASSFPQETQYF.

In regard to this clonotype: With a much larger clone just one base away, this may be a read error. The chain recombines TRBV29-1 with TRBJ1-5, with D perhaps matching TRBD1 (6 bases). From germline, CDR1 is SQVTM and CDR2 ANQGSEA. The CDR3 runs 12 residues. Trimming took 4 bases from V and 8 from J, leaving 12 bases between them. CDR3 sequence (DNA): TGCAGCGTTGGGGCAGGGGATAAGCCCCAGCATTTT. Its protein is CSVGAGDKPQHF. Using reference TRBV29-1 and TRBJ1-5 for the parts outside the CDR3, the full variable domain is SAVISQKPSRDICQRGTSLTIQCQVDSQVTMMFWYRQQPGQSLTLIATANQGSEATYESGFVIDKFPISRPNLTFSTLTVSNMSPEDSSIYLCSVGAGDKPQHFGDGTRLSIL.

A single count supports this clonotype. One end of the junction is discordant with germline, which a read error may explain. The V and J genes are TRBV3-1 and TRBJ2-7; tentatively, D is TRBD1 or TRBD2 (5 bases each). This CDR3 contains 14 residues. Looked up from germline, CDR1 is LGHDT and CDR2 is YNNKEL (reference sequence). The CDR3 loop is CASIQVVRGAEQYF. In DNA, the CDR3 is TGTGCCAGCATCCAAGTAGTAAGGGGAGCCGAGCAGTACTTC.

This clonotype was seen at least ten times. The rearrangement uses TRBV20-1 and TRBJ2-3, with 7 bases that match TRBD2. With V trimmed by 6 bases and J by 0 bases, 6 bases remained unmatched. This CDR3 comprises 14 residues. Germline loops: CDR1 DFQATT, CDR2 SNEGSKA (reference sequence). CDR3 in DNA: TGCAGTGCCTCTAGCGGAACTAGCACAGATACGCAGTATTTT. Amino acids: CSASSGTSTDTQYF.

This clonotype was seen many times. V usage is TRBV5-1 and J usage is TRBJ1-1; 7 bases are shared with TRBD1. CDR3 length: 17 amino acids. The V gene's germline CDR1 is SGHRS and CDR2 YFSETQ. Trimming took 4 bases from V and 5 from J; bases not matched to a gene: 17. CDR3 region: CASSVPTGNEVGTEAFF. For the CDR3, the DNA is TGCGCCAGCAGCGTCCCGACAGGGAATGAAGTCGGAACTGAAGCTTTCTTT.

This clonotype was seen many times. The J gene is TRBJ2-2, the V gene TRBV7-9; TRBD2 matches 9 bases. The CDR3 is 16 residues long. J was trimmed by 0 bases and V by 5 bases; bases with no gene match: 4. Germline V gene sequence: CDR1 SEHNR, CDR2 FQNEAQ (reference sequence). The CDR3 sequence: CASSARLAANTGELFF. The DNA for the CDR3 is TGTGCCAGCAGCGCCCGACTAGCGGCGAACACCGGGGAGCTGTTTTTT. The entire variable domain, with the rest obtained from reference TRBV7-9 and TRBJ2-2, is as follows: DTGVSQNPRHKITKRGQNVTFRCDPISEHNRLYWYRQTLGQGPEFLTYFQNEAQLEKSRLLSDRFSAERPKGSFSTLEIQRTEQGDSAMYLCASSARLAANTGELFFGEGSRLTVL.

This clonotype was seen repeatedly, ten times or more. The chain carries TRBV28 and TRBJ2-1; D tentatively fits TRBD1 or TRBD2 (6 bases each). V was cut by 2 bases and J by 14 bases, with 10 bases left in between. This CDR3 is built from 11 residues. CDR1 is MDHEN, CDR2 SYDVKM, per germline. The CDR3 loop is CASSLNREEFF. CDR3 DNA sequence: TGTGCCAGCAGTTTAAACAGGGAGGAGTTCTTC.

This clonotype has at least ten counts. V is TRBV5-1 and J is TRBJ2-3; 12 positions match TRBD2. This CDR3 has 15 residues. J gave up 4 bases and V 5 bases, and 5 bases lay outside the gene matches. Germline values: CDR1 SGHRS, CDR2 YFSETQ. CDR3 in amino acids: CASRLAGGPADTQYF. CDR3 coding DNA: TGCGCCAGCAGGCTAGCGGGGGGGCCGGCAGATACGCAGTATTTT. Together with reference TRBV5-1 and TRBJ2-3, the CDR3 gives the full variable domain: KAGVTQTPRYLIKTRGQQVTLSCSPISGHRSVSWYQQTPGQGLQFLFEYFSETQRNKGNFPGRFSGRQFSNSRSEMNVSTLELGDSALYLCASRLAGGPADTQYFGPGTRLTVL.

This clonotype was observed at least ten times. V usage is TRBV7-2 and J usage is TRBJ1-4, with D hard to call. The V end lost 6 bases, the J end lost 5 bases, and 10 bases lay between the germline ends. This CDR3 comprises 13 residues. Germline V gives CDR1 SGHTA, CDR2 FQGNSA. CDR3 sequence reads: CASRPAVNEKLFF. The CDR3 nucleotides read TGTGCCAGCAGGCCGGCCGTCAATGAAAAACTGTTTTTT.

The chain is built from TRBV4-3 and TRBJ2-3; 7 bases are shared with TRBD2. Germline V gene sequence: CDR1 LGHNA, CDR2 YSLEER. The CDR3 contains 15 residues. Germline trimming cut 3 bases from V and 2 bases from J; bases unmatched to any gene: 5. CDR3 in DNA: TGCGCCAGCAGCCAGGGGGGGATAATCACAGATACGCAGTATTTT. It encodes CASSQGGIITDTQYF.

This clonotype was seen repeatedly, ten times or more. V usage is TRBV9 and J usage is TRBJ2-1; 7 nucleotides line up with TRBD2. Germline CDR1 reads SGDLS; CDR2 reads YYNGEE. J was trimmed by 7 bases and V by 3 bases; bases with no gene match: 10. This CDR3 is 15 amino acids long. In DNA form, the CDR3 reads TGTGCCAGCAGCGCCTCGGGGGGTGGGAGGAATGAGCAGTTCTTC. Its protein product is CASSASGGGRNEQFF.

The rearrangement links TRBV5-1 to TRBJ1-1, with D uncertain. Looked up from germline, CDR1 is SGHRS and CDR2 is YFSETQ. This CDR3 region has 14 residues. Trimming left V 4 bases short and J 4 bases short, with 14 bases between. The CDR3, as DNA: TGCGCCAGCAGCCCTATTGGTTTGGTCACTGAAGCTTTCTTT. Translation: CASSPIGLVTEAFF.

The table lists this clonotype with many counts. The CDR3: CASLSRATYEQYF. CDR3 bases: TGTGCCAGCTTATCCAGGGCGACCTACGAGCAGTACTTC. This chain joins TRBV18 and TRBJ2-7, with a tentative D call TRBD1 (5 bases). The V gene's germline CDR1 is KGHSH and CDR2 LQKENI. CDR3 length: 13 amino acids. Trimming removed 7 bases from V and 2 bases from J, with 12 bases in between.

This clonotype was seen a few times. This may be a read error, as it is one base from a much larger clone. The chain is built from TRBV3-1 and TRBJ2-1, with D tentatively TRBD2 (6 bases). This CDR3 spans 13 amino acids. Trimming took 2 bases from V and 9 from J, leaving 11 bases between them. The germline gives CDR1 LGHDT, CDR2 YNNKEL (reference sequence). This CDR3 is CASSQRGLTEQFF. DNA for the CDR3: TGTGCCAGCAGCCAAAGGGGACTGACTGAGCAGTTCTTC.

This clonotype was seen ten or more times. The rearrangement joins TRBV20-1 to TRBJ2-5; TRBD2 matches 8 bases. Germline V CDR1 and CDR2: DFQATT, SNEGSKA (reference sequence). This CDR3 has 12 residues. Trimming cost V 5 bases and J 5 bases; bases outside gene matches: 4. CDR3 sequence: CSASGLAETQYF. CDR3 in DNA: TGCAGTGCTTCCGGACTAGCTGAGACCCAGTACTTC.